Presented here are 2 T cell receptor beta chains from one specimen sequenced in a study of blood T cell repertoires in COVID-19. This table comes from immunoSEQ multiplex PCR, and its TCRdb copy is limited to in-frame clones, with some not included. The table shows some 380,000 clones, with approximately 88% occurring only once. The source material was PBMCs or T cells enriched from blood (not recorded which). These TCRs come from a woman aged 40 to 50 with acute COVID-19.

This clone showed up just once. The chain has TRBV10-1 and TRBJ2-7; D gene uncertain. The V end lost 5 bases, the J end lost 4 bases, and 12 bases lay between the germline ends. Germline lookup yields CDR1 WNHNN and CDR2 SYGVQD (reference sequence). The CDR3 has 13 amino acids. Written as DNA, the CDR3 is TGCGCCAGCAGTTTTTTCCTAGGTTACGAGCAGTACTTC. Its protein is CASSFFLGYEQYF.

This clone was counted a single time. V and J are TRBV27 and TRBJ1-2, with D perhaps TRBD1 (6 bases). V gave up 5 bases and J gave up 7 bases, with 14 bases separating them. The CDR3 consists of 13 residues. Germline CDR1 MNHEY, CDR2 SMNVEV (reference sequence). This CDR3 reads CASSQTTGSGYTF. In DNA form, the CDR3 reads TGTGCCAGCAGTCAGACTACAGGGAGTGGCTACACCTTC.